The 15 T cell receptor beta chains reported below all come from one sample, sequenced in a study of beta chain features in type 1 diabetes. Expressed TCRB transcripts were sequenced because the isolated RNA had all been reverse transcribed beforehand. Using immunoSEQ multiplex PCR, the repertoire was profiled, and TCRdb retains in-frame clones only, with some absent. The sample shows 450,000 to 550,000 clones, about 30% of them seen only once. The material sequenced was naive CD4+ T cells from blood. These receptor sequences come from a man younger than 35 in good health.

There are a few counts of this clone. This chain uses TRBV5-1 with TRBJ2-2, with TRBD1 matching 8 bases. J gave up 4 bases and V 5 bases, and 7 bases lay outside the gene matches. Germline loops: CDR1 SGHRS, CDR2 YFSETQ. The CDR3 covers 15 residues. Here the CDR3 DNA reads TGCGCCAGCAGTTCAGGACAGGGAGGCACCGGGGAGCTGTTTTTT. The encoded protein is CASSSGQGGTGELFF.

The J gene is TRBJ2-3, the V gene TRBV13; 8 bases fit TRBD1. CDR1 is PRHDT, CDR2 FYEKMQ, per germline (reference sequence). This CDR3 has 14 amino acids. V was pared by 4 bases and J by 6 bases, with 6 bases of the junction left unmatched. For the CDR3, the DNA is TGTGCCAGCAGCTCACGGACAGGGAGGGATACGCAGTATTTT. Protein product: CASSSRTGRDTQYF.

The rearrangement joins TRBV19 to TRBJ1-1; D gene unclear. The V gene's germline CDR1 is LNHDA and CDR2 SQIVND (reference sequence). Trimming took off 7 bases at V and 8 bases at J, with 14 bases between the two ends. The CDR3 length is 12 residues. The CDR3 coding sequence is TGTGCCAGTAACATAGGACCCAACGAAGCTTTCTTT. Translation: CASNIGPNEAFF.

This clone was observed a few times. V gene TRBV29-1 combines with J gene TRBJ2-1, with a possible D match to TRBD1 (6 bases). The CDR3 covers 13 residues. CDR1 is SQVTM and CDR2 is ANQGSEA in the germline V gene. The V gene lost 7 bases and the J gene lost 0 bases, with 10 bases spanning the gap. The CDR3 spells CSGSRGSYNEQFF. The CDR3 DNA reads as TGCAGCGGGTCCAGGGGCTCCTACAATGAGCAGTTCTTC.

This chain links TRBV13 with TRBJ1-2, with D perhaps matching TRBD1 (6 bases). This CDR3 comprises 14 residues. V lost 5 bases and J lost 8, with 18 bases in between. CDR1 and CDR2 (germline): PRHDT, FYEKMQ (reference sequence). The CDR3, as DNA: TGTGCCAGCAGCCTATCACAGGGAGGAAACGGCTACACCTTC. Protein product: CASSLSQGGNGYTF.

There are a few counts of this clone. The chain combines TRBV7-2 with TRBJ2-7; 11 nucleotides agree with TRBD1. J gave up 4 bases and V 3 bases, and 8 bases lay outside the gene matches. CDR3 length: 16 amino acids. The germline CDR1 and CDR2 sequences are SGHTA and FQGNSA. CDR3 DNA sequence: TGTGCCAGCAGCTTCGCGCCCGGGACAGGGGGGTACGAGCAGTACTTC. Residues: CASSFAPGTGGYEQYF.

This clone was recorded a few times. The sample holds other DNA sequences that translate to the same CDR3. J is TRBJ1-1 and V is TRBV25-1, with D possibly being TRBD1 (6 bases). With 8 bases removed from V and 0 bases from J, the gap between germline ends came to 10 bases. Germline CDR1 reads MGHDK; CDR2 reads SYGVNS. The CDR3 consists of 13 residues. The CDR3 sequence is CASRGLMNTEAFF. The DNA for the CDR3 is TGTGCCAGCCGGGGGCTAATGAACACTGAAGCTTTCTTT.

This chain joins TRBV30 and TRBJ1-1; the D gene is possibly TRBD1 (6 bases). The CDR3 totals 14 residues. V lost 2 bases and J 5 bases, leaving 15 bases between the germline ends. CDR1 is GTSNPN, CDR2 SVGIG, per germline (reference sequence). The CDR3 protein is CAWSRVQGRTEAFF. DNA for the CDR3: TGTGCCTGGAGTCGAGTTCAGGGGAGGACTGAAGCTTTCTTT.

Only a few counts were recorded for this clone. This chain uses TRBV5-1 with TRBJ2-5; TRBD2 agrees at 8 bases. The germline V gene has CDR1 SGHRS and CDR2 YFSETQ. The junction had 6 bases not matched to a gene; V was cut back by 0 bases and J by 5 bases. The length of the CDR3 is 15 residues. Written as DNA, the CDR3 is TGCGCCAGCAGCTTGGCGGCGGGAGGAGGGGAGACCCAGTACTTC. Amino acids: CASSLAAGGGETQYF.

This clone has a handful of counts. This chain links TRBV13 with TRBJ1-1; TRBD1 is a possible D gene (6 bases). The CDR3 loop spans 13 amino acids. Germline V gene sequence: CDR1 PRHDT, CDR2 FYEKMQ (reference sequence). V lost 9 bases, J lost 1 base, and 12 bases lay in between. CDR3 residues: CASRQDRNTEAFF. The CDR3 bases are TGTGCCAGTCGACAGGATCGGAACACTGAAGCTTTCTTT.

V is TRBV11-2 and J is TRBJ1-5; D gene unclear. Looked up from germline, CDR1 is SGHAT and CDR2 is FQNNGV. V was cut by 2 bases and J by 9 bases, with 11 bases left in between. There are 13 residues in the CDR3. For the CDR3, the DNA is TGTGCCAGCAGCTTAAGTCGGCTGGGGCCCCAGCATTTT. Its protein product is CASSLSRLGPQHF.

This chain joins TRBV30 and TRBJ2-7, with D perhaps matching TRBD2 (6 bases). Per germline, CDR1 GTSNPN and CDR2 SVGIG (reference sequence). V gave up 2 bases and J gave up 4 bases, with 12 bases separating them. This CDR3 is 13 amino acids long. The CDR3 nucleotides are TGTGCCTGGAGTTCGGGAGTTCAGTACGAGCAGTACTTC. It is translated as CAWSSGVQYEQYF.

This clone was seen more than once but under ten times. The V and J genes are TRBV5-1 and TRBJ2-1; D is unclear. The CDR3 covers 14 residues. Germline V CDR1 and CDR2: SGHRS, YFSETQ. The germline V and J ends were trimmed by 4 bases and 7 bases, with 15 bases remaining between them. The CDR3 here is CASSPPGAANEQFF. DNA of the CDR3: TGCGCCAGCAGCCCGCCGGGCGCCGCGAATGAGCAGTTCTTC.

This clone came up a few times. The chain joins TRBV15 to TRBJ2-1, with 7 nucleotides matching TRBD1. Germline CDR1 reads LNHNV; CDR2 reads YYDKDF (reference sequence). Trimming removed 5 bases from V and 8 bases from J; junction bases left unmatched: 12. This CDR3 is 15 amino acids long. The CDR3 is CATSRRGQRVDEQFF. The CDR3 nucleotides are TGTGCCACCAGCCGACGGGGACAGCGAGTCGATGAGCAGTTCTTC.

V usage is TRBV27 and J usage is TRBJ1-1; D uncertain. Per the germline V gene, CDR1 is MNHEY and CDR2 is SMNVEV (reference sequence). The CDR3 length is 15 residues. Deletions cut 5 bases from V and 3 bases from J, with 16 bases between. Here the CDR3 DNA reads TGTGCCAGCAGTACGCCTTTGGGAGGCCACACTGAAGCTTTCTTT. Translating it yields CASSTPLGGHTEAFF.